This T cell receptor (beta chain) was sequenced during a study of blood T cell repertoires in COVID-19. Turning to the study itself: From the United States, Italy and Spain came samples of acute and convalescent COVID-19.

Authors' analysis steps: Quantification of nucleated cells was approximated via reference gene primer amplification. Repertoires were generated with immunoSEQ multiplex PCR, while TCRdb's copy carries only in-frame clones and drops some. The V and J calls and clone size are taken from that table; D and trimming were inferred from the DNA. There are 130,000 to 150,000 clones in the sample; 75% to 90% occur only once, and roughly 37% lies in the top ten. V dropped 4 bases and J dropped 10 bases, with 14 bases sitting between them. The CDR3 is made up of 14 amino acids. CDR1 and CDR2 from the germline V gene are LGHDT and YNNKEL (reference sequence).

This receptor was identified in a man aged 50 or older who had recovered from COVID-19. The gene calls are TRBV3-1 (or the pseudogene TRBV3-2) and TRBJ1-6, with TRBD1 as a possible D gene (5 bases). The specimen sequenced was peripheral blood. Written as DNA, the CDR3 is TGTGCCAGCAGCCCGGGGGGTGAGAGCTCACCCCTCCACTTT. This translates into CASSPGGESSPLHF.